This TCR beta chain was documented in a study of shared clonotypes between healthy human individuals. Germline CDR1 is SGHDT and CDR2 is YYEEEE. The CDR3 is 13 residues long. V lost 0 bases to trimming and J lost 6 bases, with 7 bases between them. Terminally differentiated effector memory CD45RA+ cells were excluded by CCR7 positive selection of CD45RO-negative cells. Findings and caveats of the study: It was the few donors that limited the genetic and exposure-history diversity represented.

Comments on this clone: Its target is not known. The sample carries other DNA sequences with the same CDR3.

The study ran the assay at deep level. Researchers divided each subset's genomic DNA evenly across several immunoSEQ plates. TCRdb keeps only in-frame clones here, not all; method: immunoSEQ multiplex PCR. The data show fewer than 700,000 clones, about 95% seen once. The rearrangement links TRBV5-6 to TRBJ2-1, with a weak D call TRBD1 (5 bases). The sequence came from a woman between 25 and 40 years old in good health. Sequencing was performed on naive CD8+ T cells sorted from blood. The DNA for the CDR3 is TGTGCCAGCAGCTTGGGAGACAGCAATGAGCAGTTCTTC. Encoded protein: CASSLGDSNEQFF.